These 20 T cell receptor beta chains originate from one sample sequenced in a study of OX40 agonist ivuxolimab in advanced cancers. Here immunoSEQ multiplex PCR was the method, and the copy in TCRdb shows in-frame clones only, minus some. The table includes 100,000 or so clones, roughly 87% detected once. The specimen comprised CD4+ or CD8+ T cells sorted from blood, sampled in a trial of the OX40 agonist ivuxolimab. These receptors originate from an adult with an advanced solid tumor such as melanoma, head and neck, liver or kidney cancer.

J is TRBJ1-4 and V is TRBV27; TRBD1 is a possible D gene (6 bases). CDR1 MNHEY and CDR2 SMNVEV come from the germline V gene (reference sequence). V gave up 8 bases and J gave up 10 bases, with 14 bases separating them. The CDR3 has 12 amino acids. Here the CDR3 reads CASGYRERKLFF. In nucleotides, the CDR3 is TGTGCCAGCGGGTACAGGGAAAGAAAACTGTTTTTT.

The V call is TRBV14, the J call TRBJ1-3; a possible D gene is TRBD1 (6 bases). V gave up 2 bases and J gave up 1 base, with 9 bases separating them. The germline CDR1 and CDR2 sequences are SGHDN and FVKESK. The CDR3 runs to 15 residues. The CDR3 loop is CASSQIQGSGNTIYF. The DNA of the CDR3 is TGTGCCAGCAGCCAAATTCAGGGGTCTGGAAACACCATATATTTT.

V usage is TRBV10-3 and J usage is TRBJ2-5, with TRBD2 matching over 7 bases. The CDR3 totals 13 residues. Trimming at V came to 10 bases and at J to 1 base, leaving 6 bases not matched to a gene. CDR1 is ENHRY, CDR2 SYGVKD, per germline. In nucleotides, the CDR3 is TGTGCCACCGCGGGGGTTCTCCAAGAGACCCAGTACTTC. The encoded protein is CATAGVLQETQYF.

This chain connects TRBV4-2 to TRBJ2-5, with 8 bases fitting TRBD2. The J call is doubtful: the DNA matches TRBJ2-7 better. Germline V gene data show CDR1 as LGHNA and CDR2 as YNFKEQ. The CDR3 sequence is 15 residues long. CDR3 DNA: TGTGCCAGCAGCCAACCCGGGGGGGCTAAGTACGAGCAGTACTTC. Its translation: CASSQPGGAKYEQYF.

The chain recombines TRBV27 with TRBJ1-1, with D possibly TRBD1 on 5 matching bases. V was shortened by 6 bases and J by 1 base, with 9 bases between the two germline ends. This CDR3 comprises 13 residues. CDR1 is MNHEY, CDR2 SMNVEV, per germline (reference sequence). The DNA of the CDR3 is TGTGCCAGCAGAAGACAGCAGAACACTGAAGCTTTCTTT. Translating gives CASRRQQNTEAFF.

This clone was detected a few times. This chain uses TRBV5-1 with TRBJ1-4; D is unresolved. The CDR3 totals 16 residues. Germline V gene sequence: CDR1 SGHRS, CDR2 YFSETQ. V was shortened by 7 bases and J by 8 bases, with 24 bases between the two germline ends. The CDR3 nucleotides read TGCGCCAGCGGGGTTGGGTCGGGCCTCGGAGTCGAAAAACTGTTTTTT. It codes for CASGVGSGLGVEKLFF.

This clone occurred once. The chain combines TRBV5-1 with TRBJ1-2, with D possibly matching TRBD1 (5 bases). There are 15 residues in the CDR3. Trimming left V 4 bases short and J 8 bases short, with 21 bases between. Germline CDR1 reads SGHRS; CDR2 reads YFSETQ. Written as DNA, the CDR3 is TGCGCCAGCAGCGATTCGCCGGGGGGATCCGGCGGCTACACCTTC. It yields the protein CASSDSPGGSGGYTF.

This clone came up once. The chain uses TRBV2 and TRBJ1-2, with D maybe TRBD1 (6 bases). Between the trimmed V and J ends, which lost 5 bases and 4 bases, there was a span of 11 bases. Germline V gene data show CDR1 as SNHLY and CDR2 as FYNNEI. This CDR3 region has 13 residues. The CDR3 coding sequence is TGTGCCAGCAGTCGGACAGATCGCTATGGCTACACCTTC. Encoded protein: CASSRTDRYGYTF. Full variable domain (outside the CDR3, taken from reference TRBV2 and TRBJ1-2): EPEVTQTPSHQVTQMGQEVILRCVPISNHLYFYWYRQILGQKVEFLVSFYNNEISEKSEIFDDQFSVERPDGSNFTLKIRSTKLEDSAMYFCASSRTDRYGYTFGSGTRLTVV.

This sequence joins TRBV6-1 and TRBJ1-1; 8 bases fit TRBD1. This CDR3 has 17 amino acids. The germline V gene encodes CDR1 MNHNS and CDR2 SASEGT. The junction had 7 bases not matched to a gene; V was cut back by 0 bases and J by 1 base. The CDR3 sequence is CASSEAGWTGPNTEAFF. The DNA of the CDR3 is TGTGCCAGCAGTGAAGCGGGATGGACAGGGCCGAACACTGAAGCTTTCTTT.

The chain joins TRBV9 to TRBJ2-3; no firm D call. The CDR3 is made up of 14 amino acids. The germline V gene has CDR1 SGDLS and CDR2 YYNGEE. The V gene lost 0 bases and the J gene lost 5 bases, with 10 bases spanning the gap. Here the CDR3 DNA reads TGTGCCAGCAGCGTAGTGTGGACCCAAGATACGCAGTATTTT. Amino acids: CASSVVWTQDTQYF.

This rearrangement joins TRBV2 to TRBJ2-5, with D maybe TRBD1 (6 bases). V lost 8 bases to trimming and J lost 4 bases, with 17 bases between them. CDR1 SNHLY and CDR2 FYNNEI come from the germline V gene. The CDR3 totals 14 residues. DNA of the CDR3: TGTGCCAGCGAGGGGGATACAAAGGGAGAGACCCAGTACTTC. Its protein is CASEGDTKGETQYF.

V and J are TRBV4-2 and TRBJ2-2; unclear D gene. The CDR3 contains 15 residues. Germline CDR1 LGHNA, CDR2 YNFKEQ. Trimming took off 0 bases at V and 7 bases at J, with 12 bases between the two ends. In nucleotides, the CDR3 is TGTGCCAGCAGCCAAGAGTCCAGTAGATACGGGGAGCTGTTTTTT. Translated: CASSQESSRYGELFF.

The V and J genes are TRBV7-2 and TRBJ2-3; TRBD2 matches 14 bases. Germline CDR1 and CDR2: SGHTA and FQGNSA. This CDR3 is built from 16 residues. The V segment lost 5 bases and the J segment 4 bases; nucleotides outside the gene matches: 5. The DNA of the CDR3 is TGTGCCAGCAGCCCGGGACTAGCGGGGGCTTCAGATACGCAGTATTTT. Protein product: CASSPGLAGASDTQYF.

J is TRBJ2-7 and V is TRBV6-5, with no clear D. Trimming pared 6 bases from V and 3 bases from J, leaving 15 bases between. From germline, CDR1 is MNHEY and CDR2 SVGAGI. This CDR3 is built from 14 residues. The CDR3 region is CASSLTRIGYEQYF. The CDR3 DNA follows: TGTGCCAGCAGCTTGACCCGTATCGGCTACGAGCAGTACTTC.

This chain links TRBV5-4 with TRBJ1-1; 8 bases agree with TRBD1. The CDR3 sequence is 14 residues long. Trimming at V came to 4 bases and at J to 3 bases, leaving 5 bases not matched to a gene. Germline loops: CDR1 SGHNT, CDR2 YYREEE (reference sequence). CDR3 DNA sequence: TGTGCCAGCAGCGGGGCAGGGGGCTACACTGAAGCTTTCTTT. Protein product: CASSGAGGYTEAFF.

The genes are TRBV2 and TRBJ1-5, with a possible D match to TRBD1 (5 bases). The CDR3 has 16 amino acids. Per germline, CDR1 SNHLY and CDR2 FYNNEI. The germline V and J ends were trimmed by 7 bases and 6 bases, with 22 bases remaining between them. The CDR3 bases are TGTGCCAGCACCGAAGGGACCCGGGGACGTTCTCAGCCCCAGCATTTT. Residues: CASTEGTRGRSQPQHF.

The chain couples TRBV7-4 to TRBJ1-3; D remains ambiguous. The germline V and J ends were trimmed by 2 bases and 1 base, with 9 bases remaining between them. The CDR3 is 15 residues long. Per germline, CDR1 SGHVT and CDR2 SQSDAQ. The CDR3 loop reads CASSLCMGSGNTIYF. In nucleotides, the CDR3 is TGTGCCAGCAGCTTATGTATGGGATCTGGAAACACCATATATTTT.

The chain is built from TRBV19 and TRBJ1-5; D gene ambiguous. The CDR3 loop spans 13 amino acids. Between the trimmed V and J ends, which lost 6 bases and 2 bases, there was a span of 8 bases. Germline V gives CDR1 LNHDA, CDR2 SQIVND (reference sequence). Here the CDR3 reads CASRREGNQPQHF. The CDR3 DNA sequence: TGTGCCAGTAGAAGAGAGGGCAATCAGCCCCAGCATTTT.

This clone was counted a single time. The V gene is TRBV30, the J gene TRBJ1-5, with D possibly TRBD1 on 5 matching bases. This CDR3 is built from 12 residues. The V end was cut by 0 bases, the J end by 9 bases, with 9 bases between. CDR1 GTSNPN and CDR2 SVGIG come from the germline V gene (reference sequence). CDR3 protein: CAWSVPQGPQHF. For the CDR3, the DNA is TGTGCCTGGAGTGTGCCCCAGGGGCCCCAGCATTTT. The full variable domain, rest sourced from reference TRBV30 and TRBJ1-5, is SQTIHQWPATLVQPVGSPLSLECTVEGTSNPNLYWYRQAAGRGLQLLFYSVGIGQISSEVPQNLSASRPQDRQFILSSKKLLLSDSGFYLCAWSVPQGPQHFGDGTRLSIL.

CDR3 in amino acids: CASSNLAGGAYNEQFF. The CDR3 DNA reads TGTGCCAGCAGTAATTTAGCGGGGGGCGCCTACAATGAGCAGTTCTTC. This chain joins TRBV7-3 and TRBJ2-1; 10 bases are shared with TRBD2. The CDR3 has 16 residues. Trimming cost V 6 bases and J 2 bases; bases outside gene matches: 7. The V gene's germline CDR1 is SGHTA and CDR2 FQGTGA.